This passage covers 32 T cell receptor beta chains from one sample sequenced in a study of shared clonotypes between healthy human individuals (dated by TCRdb to the early 2020s). For the CD8 naive samples, CD45RO-negative cells were positively selected for CCR7, yielding a CD45RA+CCR7+ population from which TemRA cells were excluded. Preparation of the library involved the immunoSEQ multiplex PCR assay. TCRdb re-hosts the immuneACCESS table, in-frame sequences only. Its copies lack some clones; in the studies checked, an unresolved V gene accounts for under half of them, and the cause for the rest is not known. Recorded for this sample are about 2.1 million clones; more than 85% of them occurred a single time. The ten largest clonotypes hold over 1.5% of the sample. Sequences were obtained from naive CD8+ T cells from PBMCs. The label giving this sample's cell subset or site can be read as: CD45RA+CCR7+. The receptors come from a man younger than 35 in good health. Some clones in this sample may be carry-over from other donors' samples.

The V and J genes are TRBV7-9 and TRBJ2-2; D uncertain. V was trimmed by 0 bases and J by 2 bases, leaving 19 bases between them. This CDR3 has 19 residues. Germline CDR1 SEHNR, CDR2 FQNEAQ (reference sequence). The CDR3 protein is CASSLAFGFGGDNTGELFF. CDR3 DNA sequence: TGTGCCAGCAGCTTAGCGTTCGGTTTTGGCGGAGACAACACCGGGGAGCTGTTTTTT.

This clone occurred once. The rearrangement joins TRBV5-1 to TRBJ2-7; weak D call: TRBD1 (5 bases). V was shortened by 0 bases and J by 5 bases, with 9 bases between the two germline ends. CDR1 is SGHRS and CDR2 is YFSETQ in the germline V gene. This CDR3 region has 13 residues. This chain's CDR3 is CASSLEQGNEQYF. CDR3 nucleotide sequence: TGCGCCAGCAGCTTGGAGCAGGGAAACGAGCAGTACTTC.

V usage is TRBV30 and J usage is TRBJ2-7; no definite D call. The CDR3 consists of 13 residues. The V end was cut by 2 bases, the J end by 2 bases, with 10 bases between. The V gene's germline CDR1 is GTSNPN and CDR2 SVGIG (reference sequence). Written as DNA, the CDR3 is TGTGCCTGGAGTCCCTCGGCTCCCTACGAGCAGTACTTC. Translation: CAWSPSAPYEQYF.

J is TRBJ2-7 and V is TRBV28; 9 positions agree with TRBD1. Germline lookup yields CDR1 MDHEN and CDR2 SYDVKM. After removal of 6 bases from V and 5 bases from J, the junction contained 8 bases not matched to a gene. CDR3 length: 14 residues. CDR3 in amino acids: CASRDGQGLNEQYF. The CDR3 nucleotides read TGTGCCAGCAGGGACGGACAGGGGTTGAACGAGCAGTACTTC.

As for this clone: This sample includes further DNA sequences coding for the same CDR3. CDR3 region: CASSVDTSGYNEQFF. In DNA form, the CDR3 reads TGTGCCAGCAGCGTAGACACTAGCGGTTACAATGAGCAGTTCTTC. The chain joins TRBV9 to TRBJ2-1; 8 bases map to TRBD2. Germline CDR1 SGDLS, CDR2 YYNGEE. The CDR3 is 15 amino acids. The V segment lost 0 bases and the J segment 4 bases; nucleotides outside the gene matches: 3.

The genes are TRBV14 and TRBJ2-2; D is unclear. V was trimmed by 1 base and J by 3 bases, leaving 15 bases between them. CDR1 SGHDN and CDR2 FVKESK come from the germline V gene. The CDR3 is 17 residues long. The CDR3 spells CASSQGVGSWDTGELFF. CDR3 DNA: TGTGCCAGCAGCCAAGGGGTTGGCTCCTGGGACACCGGGGAGCTGTTTTTT.

The gene calls are TRBV6-1 and TRBJ1-4, with D unresolved. The germline CDR1 and CDR2 sequences are MNHNS and SASEGT. The CDR3 sequence is 15 residues long. The V and J ends lost 2 bases and 5 bases respectively, with 12 bases between them. CDR3 region: CASSETPEENEKLFF. DNA of the CDR3: TGTGCCAGCAGTGAAACCCCCGAGGAAAATGAAAAACTGTTTTTT.

The chain carries TRBV27 and TRBJ2-1; 8 nucleotides line up with TRBD2. After removal of 5 bases from V and 2 bases from J, the junction contained 5 bases not matched to a gene. The CDR3 length is 15 residues. Germline CDR1 and CDR2: MNHEY and SMNVEV (reference sequence). The CDR3 coding sequence is TGTGCCAGCAGTCGCCGGGAGGGCCCCTACAATGAGCAGTTCTTC. Translation: CASSRREGPYNEQFF.

As regards this clone: This sample includes further DNA sequences coding for the same CDR3. The gene calls are TRBV9 and TRBJ1-2; 7 bases fit TRBD1. The CDR3 sequence is 12 residues long. Trimming cost V 6 bases and J 2 bases; bases outside gene matches: 1. Per the germline V gene, CDR1 is SGDLS and CDR2 is YYNGEE. The CDR3 loop reads CASTTGNYGYTF. The CDR3 DNA sequence: TGTGCCAGCACGACAGGGAACTATGGCTACACCTTC.

This chain joins TRBV7-9 and TRBJ1-2; D is possibly TRBD1 (5 bases). Trimming took 1 base from V and 2 from J, leaving 11 bases between them. Germline CDR1 reads SEHNR; CDR2 reads FQNEAQ (reference sequence). This CDR3 region has 15 residues. CDR3 coding DNA: TGTGCCAGCAGCTTAGTAGTGCAGGGAAACTATGGCTACACCTTC. Residues: CASSLVVQGNYGYTF.

V is TRBV4-1 and J is TRBJ2-1; unclear D gene. V lost 1 base and J lost 7, with 11 bases in between. The CDR3 is 14 residues long. The germline gives CDR1 MGHRA, CDR2 YSYEKL. The CDR3 region is CASSQVTTLNEQFF. Here the CDR3 DNA reads TGCGCCAGCAGCCAAGTTACCACACTAAATGAGCAGTTCTTC.

The rearrangement links TRBV7-9 to TRBJ2-7, with D perhaps TRBD1 (6 bases). Trimming stripped 4 bases from V and 0 bases from J, with 13 bases between. Germline V lookup: CDR1 SEHNR, CDR2 FQNEAQ (reference sequence). The CDR3 length is 15 residues. The CDR3 reads CASSSQGSASYEQYF. The CDR3 DNA reads as TGTGCCAGCAGCTCGCAGGGGTCGGCCTCCTACGAGCAGTACTTC.

This clone was counted once. This sequence joins TRBV4-1 and TRBJ2-7, with unresolved D. The V gene's germline CDR1 is MGHRA and CDR2 YSYEKL. This CDR3 is built from 15 residues. Between the trimmed V and J ends, which lost 2 bases and 0 bases, there was a span of 11 bases. The CDR3 sequence: CASSQSPQSSYEQYF. CDR3 nucleotides: TGCGCCAGCAGCCAATCCCCCCAGAGCTCCTACGAGCAGTACTTC.

The chain links TRBV4-3 to TRBJ2-1; TRBD2 agrees at 9 bases. Germline V CDR1 and CDR2: LGHNA, YSLEER. The length of the CDR3 is 16 residues. The J segment lost 6 bases and the V segment lost 1 base, leaving 7 bases of the junction unmatched. CDR3: CASSQGTGLAGNEQFF. In nucleotides, the CDR3 is TGCGCCAGCAGCCAAGGCACGGGACTAGCCGGCAATGAGCAGTTCTTC.

This clone was detected only a few times. The chain couples TRBV5-1 to TRBJ1-1; TRBD1 agrees at 7 bases. The trim removed 4 bases at V and 1 base at J, leaving 4 bases unmatched. Per germline, CDR1 SGHRS and CDR2 YFSETQ. The CDR3 extends over 14 amino acids. The CDR3 sequence: CASSQWTGNTEAFF. The DNA of the CDR3 is TGCGCCAGCAGCCAATGGACAGGGAACACTGAAGCTTTCTTT.

The genes are TRBV7-9 and TRBJ2-7; the D gene could be TRBD1 or TRBD2 (6 bases each). The germline V and J ends were trimmed by 5 bases and 7 bases, with 24 bases remaining between them. CDR1 SEHNR and CDR2 FQNEAQ come from the germline V gene (reference sequence). This CDR3 is 16 amino acids long. The CDR3 DNA reads TGTGCCAGCAGCCCGACGGTCCGACAGGTCGCGGGGGAGCAGTACTTC. Its protein product is CASSPTVRQVAGEQYF.

Details on this clone: Other DNA sequences of this sample code for an identical CDR3. The chain is built from TRBV5-8 and TRBJ1-1; D perhaps matches TRBD1 (5 bases). V lost 5 bases to trimming and J lost 1 base, with 9 bases between them. This CDR3 is built from 13 residues. Per germline, CDR1 SGHTS and CDR2 YDEGEE. In DNA form, the CDR3 reads TGTGCCAGCAGTCTGACAGCGAACACTGAAGCTTTCTTT. This encodes CASSLTANTEAFF.

The V call is TRBV29-1, the J call TRBJ1-2, with D hard to call. CDR1 and CDR2 from the germline V gene are SQVTM and ANQGSEA. The CDR3 loop spans 12 amino acids. Trimming removed 6 bases from V and 6 bases from J, with 14 bases in between. The CDR3: CSVYDIWNGYTF. The CDR3 DNA reads TGCAGCGTCTACGACATTTGGAATGGCTACACCTTC. Complete variable domain (other parts from reference TRBV29-1 and TRBJ1-2): SAVISQKPSRDICQRGTSLTIQCQVDSQVTMMFWYRQQPGQSLTLIATANQGSEATYESGFVIDKFPISRPNLTFSTLTVSNMSPEDSSIYLCSVYDIWNGYTFGSGTRLTVV.

Only one count was recorded for this clone. The chain is built from TRBV19 and TRBJ2-1, with D tentatively TRBD2 (6 bases). V lost 0 bases and J 3 bases, leaving 15 bases between the germline ends. The CDR3 consists of 17 residues. Germline V gene sequence: CDR1 LNHDA, CDR2 SQIVND (reference sequence). This CDR3 reads CASSIDNPAGNYNEQFF. CDR3 nucleotide sequence: TGTGCCAGTAGTATAGATAATCCGGCGGGAAACTACAATGAGCAGTTCTTC.

The J gene is TRBJ2-1, the V gene TRBV27; a possible D gene is TRBD1 (5 bases). The CDR3 length is 17 residues. V lost 2 bases, J lost 3 bases, and 17 bases lay in between. Germline V gives CDR1 MNHEY, CDR2 SMNVEV (reference sequence). The CDR3 DNA is TGTGCCAGCAGTTTACTCCCCTCTAGGGGCCACTACAATGAGCAGTTCTTC. Translation gives CASSLLPSRGHYNEQFF.

With regard to this clone: Other nucleotide sequences in the sample specify the same CDR3. The chain links TRBV19 to TRBJ2-7; D possibly corresponds to TRBD1 (5 bases). Deletions cut 2 bases from V and 2 bases from J, with 10 bases between. The CDR3 length is 14 residues. The germline CDR1 and CDR2 sequences are LNHDA and SQIVND (reference sequence). The CDR3 region has the DNA TGTGCCAGTAGTATAAGGGGCAGGGCCTACGAGCAGTACTTC. This sequence encodes CASSIRGRAYEQYF.

The chain is built from TRBV28 and TRBJ1-5; D is possibly TRBD1 (6 bases). Trimming removed 6 bases from V and 5 bases from J, with 17 bases in between. The V gene's germline CDR1 is MDHEN and CDR2 SYDVKM. CDR3 length: 15 residues. The CDR3 region is CASSRTGNWDQPQHF. The CDR3 DNA reads as TGTGCCAGCAGCCGCACAGGGAATTGGGATCAGCCCCAGCATTTT. The variable domain in full, with the rest retrieved from reference TRBV28 and TRBJ1-5, is DVKVTQSSRYLVKRTGEKVFLECVQDMDHENMFWYRQDPGLGLRLIYFSYDVKMKEKGDIPEGYSVSREKKERFSLILESASTNQTSMYLCASSRTGNWDQPQHFGDGTRLSIL.

This clone has only one observation. The rearrangement links TRBV29-1 to TRBJ2-5; D possibly uses TRBD1 or TRBD2 (5 bases each). The germline V and J ends were trimmed by 2 bases and 9 bases, with 16 bases remaining between them. CDR1 and CDR2 from the germline V gene are SQVTM and ANQGSEA. There are 13 residues in the CDR3. CDR3 coding DNA: TGCAGCGTTGAACTCCGGGACCAAGTAGCCCAGTACTTC. Its protein product is CSVELRDQVAQYF.

This clone was observed a few times. V is TRBV6-1 and J is TRBJ1-2; D not certain. Trimming took 8 bases from V and 7 from J, leaving 17 bases between them. This CDR3 has 13 amino acids. Germline CDR1 and CDR2: MNHNS and SASEGT. CDR3 in amino acids: CASRLGSAFGYTF. CDR3 coding DNA: TGTGCCAGCCGCTTAGGGTCGGCGTTTGGCTACACCTTC.

The chain joins TRBV7-2 to TRBJ2-1, with TRBD2 matching over 14 bases. The CDR3 consists of 17 residues. Germline V gene lookup returns CDR1 SGHTA and CDR2 FQGNSA. J gave up 7 bases and V 2 bases, and 7 bases lay outside the gene matches. CDR3 DNA: TGTGCCAGCAGCTTACTGCCGGGACTAGCGGGAGATAATGAGCAGTTCTTC. Amino acid sequence: CASSLLPGLAGDNEQFF. Drawing the rest from reference TRBV7-2 and TRBJ2-1, the complete variable domain is GAGVSQSPSNKVTEKGKDVELRCDPISGHTALYWYRQSLGQGLEFLIYFQGNSAPDKSGLPSDRFSAERTGGSVSTLTIQRTQQEDSAVYLCASSLLPGLAGDNEQFFGPGTRLTVL.

This chain links TRBV7-2 with TRBJ2-7; 7 bases are a match to TRBD1. Losses at the gene ends were 5 bases for V and 4 bases for J; bases not matched to a gene: 5. There are 13 residues in the CDR3. CDR1 SGHTA and CDR2 FQGNSA come from the germline V gene. The CDR3 nucleotides are TGTGCCAGCAGCGGAGCGACAGGGTACGAGCAGTACTTC. It is translated as CASSGATGYEQYF.

The rearrangement joins TRBV18 to TRBJ1-5, with TRBD1 matching over 7 bases. Losses at the gene ends were 3 bases for V and 5 bases for J; bases not matched to a gene: 16. The CDR3 has 18 amino acids. CDR1 is KGHSH, CDR2 LQKENI, per germline. CDR3 residues: CASSPTIVDRRLDQPQHF. CDR3 DNA: TGTGCCAGCTCACCGACGATAGTGGACAGGCGACTGGATCAGCCCCAGCATTTT.

This clone was counted a single time. The V gene is TRBV27, the J gene TRBJ1-4; the match to TRBD1 covers 7 bases. The CDR3 runs to 16 residues. The V gene's germline CDR1 is MNHEY and CDR2 SMNVEV (reference sequence). V shed 7 bases, J shed 0 bases, and the junction held 8 bases outside the gene matches. CDR3 residues: CASTSRGPSTNEKLFF. Here the CDR3 DNA reads TGTGCCAGCACATCAAGGGGGCCCTCAACTAATGAAAAACTGTTTTTT.

The chain is built from TRBV29-1 and TRBJ2-7; a possible D gene is TRBD1 (5 bases). The CDR3 runs 13 residues. The V gene lost 4 bases and the J gene lost 1 base, with 11 bases spanning the gap. Germline lookup yields CDR1 SQVTM and CDR2 ANQGSEA. The chain's CDR3 is CSVVTGPSYEQYF. The DNA of the CDR3 is TGCAGCGTTGTTACAGGACCATCCTACGAGCAGTACTTC.

The J gene is TRBJ2-1, the V gene TRBV5-5; D gene unclear. The germline CDR1 and CDR2 sequences are SGHKS and YYEKEE (reference sequence). The CDR3 loop spans 12 amino acids. V gave up 4 bases and J gave up 8 bases, with 10 bases separating them. In DNA, the CDR3 is TGTGCCAGCAGCCCCGAAGTCGATGAGCAGTTCTTC. Residues: CASSPEVDEQFF.

This clone has more than one count but fewer than ten. The chain recombines TRBV28 with TRBJ1-1, with a tentative D call TRBD1 (5 bases). The ends were cut back, 3 bases at V and 7 bases at J, with 12 bases in the middle. Germline V gives CDR1 MDHEN, CDR2 SYDVKM. The length of the CDR3 is 13 residues. DNA of the CDR3: TGTGCCAGCAGTTTTGAACAGGCGGATGAAGCTTTCTTT. Its protein is CASSFEQADEAFF.

The CDR3 nucleotides read TGTGCCAGCAGCTTAGGGCTGGTCAGCAAAGAGACCCAGTACTTC. Translation: CASSLGLVSKETQYF. The chain recombines TRBV11-2 with TRBJ2-5; D gene ambiguous. The CDR3 extends over 15 amino acids. Looked up from germline, CDR1 is SGHAT and CDR2 is FQNNGV. Trimming shortened V by 1 base and J by 3 bases, and 12 bases separated the two germline ends.